The present T cell receptor (beta chain) was sequenced within a study of OX40 agonist ivuxolimab in advanced cancers. General study points: Partial responders at 0.1-3.0 mg/kg had among the lowest clonal expansion.

TCRdb's copy holds only in-frame clones and misses some; the assay was immunoSEQ multiplex PCR. This sample carries tens of thousands of clones, roughly 87% of them seen once, and the ten largest clones take approximately 2.8%. The CDR3 totals 16 residues. V gave up 8 bases and J gave up 1 base; unmatched junction bases: 11. CDR1 and CDR2 (germline): MGHRA, YSYEKL. The sample holds one count of this clone. The antigen is not known. The sample consisted of CD4+ or CD8+ T cells sorted from blood, taken in a trial of the OX40 agonist ivuxolimab. This sequence joins TRBV4-1 and TRBJ2-7, with 10 nucleotides matching TRBD2. This sequence was found in an adult with an advanced solid tumor such as melanoma, head and neck, liver or kidney cancer. As DNA, the CDR3 is TGCGCCAGCGCTCCTACTTTAGCGGGAGGTTCCTACGAGCAGTACTTC. It translates to CASAPTLAGGSYEQYF.